This TCR beta chain was sequenced in a study of blood T cell repertoires in COVID-19. V was shortened by 3 bases and J by 0 bases, with 11 bases between the two germline ends. CDR3 length: 16 residues. Looked up from germline, CDR1 is KGHDR and CDR2 is SFDVKD. Original handling: Amplifying reference gene primers gave estimates of nucleated cell counts. Profiling relied on immunoSEQ multiplex PCR, and the TCRdb table lists in-frame clones only, not all of them. The DNA was the basis for D and trimming; V, J and clone size are from that table. The top ten clones hold about a tenth of a sample with tens of thousands of clones, 83% of them seen once.

The receptor's source is a man aged 45-65 years with COVID-19, enrolled during active disease. Sequencing was done on a sample of peripheral blood. The chain couples TRBV24-1 to TRBJ2-1; a weak D match, TRBD1 (5 bases). The CDR3 here is CATSDRTQYSYNEQFF. CDR3 nucleotides: TGTGCCACCAGTGATCGGACACAGTACTCCTACAATGAGCAGTTCTTC.